The T cell receptor (beta chain) under discussion was sequenced for a study of control samples from healthy donors and cancer patients. This table comes from immunoSEQ multiplex PCR, and its TCRdb copy is limited to in-frame clones, with some not included. The table shows under 200,000 clones, with 90% to 95% occurring only once. V gave up 2 bases and J gave up 8 bases; unmatched junction bases: 9. Germline V CDR1 and CDR2: SGHAT, FQNNGV. The CDR3 is 15 amino acids. This clone turned up a few times. The source is a man aged 55 to 70 with colorectal cancer. V and J are TRBV11-2 and TRBJ2-7; 10 nucleotides match TRBD1. Sequencing was performed on PBMCs. The CDR3 DNA reads TGTGCCAGCAGCTTAAAGGGACAGGGGTTCTGGCAGCAGTACTTC. Protein product: CASSLKGQGFWQQYF. Based on the CDR3 plus reference TRBV11-2 and TRBJ2-7, the full variable domain is EAGVAQSPRYKIIEKRQSVAFWCNPISGHATLYWYQQILGQGPKLLIQFQNNGVVDDSQLPKDRFSAERLKGVDSTLKIQPAKLEDSAVYLCASSLKGQGFWQQYFGPGTRLTVT.